This record covers a single T cell receptor (beta chain). The antigen remains unidentified. This specimen belongs to a study of cytomegalovirus exposure and HLA in healthy donors. Study-level findings and limits: Highly shared variants forming one cluster were likely a sequencing artifact. According to an earlier analysis, most TCR beta V segments yielded productive rearrangements about 90% or about 30% of the time. In a later analysis, specific HLA alleles were associated with some 16,000 TCR beta sequences at a 0.05 false discovery rate. Later analysis identified a missense DCLRE1C variant that was linked to TCR beta V- and J-gene trimming.

Germline CDR1 reads LNHNV; CDR2 reads YYDKDF (reference sequence). CDR3 size: 18 residues. J lost 1 base, V lost 3 bases, and 9 bases had no gene match. PCR amplification relied on 60 Vbeta primers (plus 13 Jbeta primers). The table came from immunoSEQ multiplex PCR; TCRdb's copy has only in-frame clones and leaves some out. The sample lists about 120,000 clones, roughly 78% occurring once. The V and J genes are TRBV15 and TRBJ2-5; 12 bases are a match to TRBD2. Sequenced: PBMCs. This receptor was identified in a woman between 25 and 40 years old in good health and CMV-seropositive. The CDR3 bases are TGTGCCACCAGCAGCCTTTACCGGACTAGCGGGACCCAAGAGACCCAGTACTTC. Protein: CATSSLYRTSGTQETQYF.